The 14 T cell receptor beta chains below come from one sample, sequenced in a study of blood T cell repertoires in COVID-19. Sequenced by immunoSEQ multiplex PCR; TCRdb stores in-frame clones only, minus some. The sample includes about 140,000 clones, 65% to 90% seen only once; the top ten take over 7.5%. The material sequenced was peripheral blood. All receptors come from a woman aged 60-75 years with active or convalescent COVID-19.

The chain joins TRBV4-1 to TRBJ2-3, with TRBD2 matching 9 bases. With V trimmed by 1 base and J by 0 bases, 5 bases remained unmatched. Germline assignment: CDR1 MGHRA and CDR2 YSYEKL. The CDR3 has 17 amino acids. As DNA, the CDR3 is TGCGCCAGCAGCCAAGTCGGAACTAGCGGGAGCACAGATACGCAGTATTTT. Encoded protein: CASSQVGTSGSTDTQYF.

V is TRBV19 and J is TRBJ1-1; unclear D gene. The length of the CDR3 is 14 residues. Germline loops: CDR1 LNHDA, CDR2 SQIVND (reference sequence). V lost 2 bases, J lost 4 bases, and 11 bases lay in between. CDR3 sequence reads: CASSIQLSGTEAFF. The CDR3 DNA reads TGTGCCAGTAGTATACAACTAAGCGGCACTGAAGCTTTCTTT.

The chain links TRBV5-4 to TRBJ1-2; the D gene is possibly TRBD1 (6 bases). The CDR3 length is 14 residues. Per the germline V gene, CDR1 is SGHNT and CDR2 is YYREEE (reference sequence). Trimming stripped 0 bases from V and 4 bases from J, with 10 bases between. Here the CDR3 DNA reads TGTGCCAGCAGCTTGGACGGGGACACCTATGGCTACACCTTC. Translation: CASSLDGDTYGYTF.

This chain links TRBV16 with TRBJ1-2; D is undetermined. The CDR3 contains 16 residues. The V end lost 4 bases, the J end lost 8 bases, and 23 bases lay between the germline ends. Germline lookup yields CDR1 KGHSY and CDR2 FQNENV. CDR3: CASSLDQRTDYGGYTF. DNA of the CDR3: TGTGCCAGCAGCCTAGATCAAAGGACGGACTACGGAGGCTACACCTTC. Full variable domain (rest looked up from reference TRBV16 and TRBJ1-2): GEEVAQTPKHLVRGEGQKAKLYCAPIKGHSYVFWYQQVLKNEFKFLISFQNENVFDETGMPKERFSAKCLPNSPCSLEIQATKLEDSAVYFCASSLDQRTDYGGYTFGSGTRLTVV.

The chain is built from TRBV6-2 or TRBV6-3 and TRBJ2-1, with D possibly TRBD2 on 6 matching bases. This CDR3 comprises 13 residues. The ends were cut back, 5 bases at V and 6 bases at J, with 11 bases in the middle. Germline values: CDR1 MNHEY, CDR2 SVGEGT. Here the CDR3 DNA reads TGTGCCAGCAGTACCCTCGGGGGCAATGAGCAGTTCTTC. Its translation is CASSTLGGNEQFF.

This sequence joins TRBV7-7 and TRBJ2-1; possible D gene TRBD2, 5 bases. This CDR3 contains 13 residues. Between the trimmed V and J ends, which lost 5 bases and 3 bases, there was a span of 8 bases. Germline V gene lookup returns CDR1 SSHAT and CDR2 FNYEAQ (reference sequence). This CDR3 reads CASSASHYNEQFF. DNA of the CDR3: TGTGCCAGCAGCGCTAGCCACTACAATGAGCAGTTCTTC.

J is TRBJ2-3 and V is TRBV5-4; 12 bases fit TRBD2. Trimming removed 3 bases from V and 6 bases from J; junction bases left unmatched: 8. Germline V lookup: CDR1 SGHNT, CDR2 YYREEE (reference sequence). The length of the CDR3 is 16 residues. CDR3 region: CASSSFLAGGPDTQYF. For the CDR3, the DNA is TGTGCCAGCAGCTCATTCCTAGCGGGGGGGCCTGATACGCAGTATTTT. The whole variable domain, remainder taken from reference TRBV5-4 and TRBJ2-3, is ETGVTQSPTHLIKTRGQQVTLRCSSQSGHNTVSWYQQALGQGPQFIFQYYREEENGRGNFPPRFSGLQFPNYSSELNVNALELDDSALYLCASSSFLAGGPDTQYFGPGTRLTVL.

This sequence joins TRBV19 and TRBJ2-5, with D possibly being TRBD1 (6 bases). This CDR3 comprises 14 residues. V lost 4 bases, J lost 5 bases, and 14 bases lay in between. Per germline, CDR1 LNHDA and CDR2 SQIVND (reference sequence). The CDR3 loop is CASSTEGGAETQYF. Written as DNA, the CDR3 is TGTGCCAGTAGTACAGAAGGGGGAGCCGAGACCCAGTACTTC.

The chain employs TRBV18 and TRBJ1-1, with no clear D. Germline CDR1 reads KGHSH; CDR2 reads LQKENI. The length of the CDR3 is 14 residues. Trimming pared 2 bases from V and 8 bases from J, leaving 15 bases between. The CDR3 nucleotides read TGTGCCAGCTCACCATCCGGAGGGAGCAGGGAAGCTTTCTTT. This gives the protein CASSPSGGSREAFF.

The chain uses TRBV28 and TRBJ2-7; 8 nucleotides line up with TRBD1. The V segment lost 7 bases and the J segment 9 bases; nucleotides outside the gene matches: 11. Germline V gene lookup returns CDR1 MDHEN and CDR2 SYDVKM. CDR3 length: 13 amino acids. The CDR3, as DNA: TGTGCCAGCACCACATCCCGACAGGGGAGGCAGTACTTC. This sequence encodes CASTTSRQGRQYF.

The chain carries TRBV12-3 or TRBV12-4 and TRBJ2-5; TRBD2 is a possible D gene (5 bases). Trimming stripped 3 bases from V and 9 bases from J, with 11 bases between. This CDR3 spans 12 amino acids. The CDR3 sequence: CASSLVLGAQYF. The CDR3 DNA follows: TGTGCCAGCAGTTTGGTGCTCGGGGCCCAGTACTTC.

The chain couples TRBV9 to TRBJ2-2; 11 nucleotides match TRBD2. Losses at the gene ends were 3 bases for V and 3 bases for J; bases not matched to a gene: 4. The CDR3 runs 16 residues. Germline V CDR1 and CDR2: SGDLS, YYNGEE. The DNA for the CDR3 is TGTGCCAGCAGCGATACTAGCGGGAGTTACACCGGGGAGCTGTTTTTT. Translated, it gives CASSDTSGSYTGELFF.

The chain is built from TRBV6-2 or TRBV6-3 and TRBJ1-2, with 9 bases fitting TRBD1. V shed 5 bases and J 1 base; nucleotides not matched to a gene: 2. The CDR3 is 14 amino acids. Germline CDR1 is MNHEY and CDR2 is SVGEGT. Written as DNA, the CDR3 is TGTGCCAGCAGTCGGACAGGGGTTAACTATGGCTACACCTTC. This gives the protein CASSRTGVNYGYTF.

The V gene is TRBV6-5, the J gene TRBJ1-2, with no clear D. V lost 2 bases to trimming and J lost 7 bases, with 11 bases between them. The germline V gene has CDR1 MNHEY and CDR2 SVGAGI. The CDR3 covers 13 residues. This CDR3 reads CASSYREVAGYTF. Written as DNA, the CDR3 is TGTGCCAGCAGTTACAGGGAGGTAGCTGGCTACACCTTC.